The subject of this entry is one TCR beta chain. This entry is derived from a study of memory CD4+ T cells and cytomegalovirus serostatus. The method was immunoSEQ multiplex PCR; TCRdb's version includes in-frame clones alone and lacks a portion of them. The sample consists of 50,000 to 65,000 clones, about three quarters of them appearing once. Single viable CD3+CD4+CD8-CD45RO+ cells were sorted as the memory CD4+ T cells. Serostatus was set by detecting CMV pp150, pp28, p38, p52 IgG. This sequence originates from an adult in good health and CMV-seropositive. The sequenced material came from memory CD4+ T cells from blood.

CDR3 nucleotides: TGTGCCAGCTACCCAGGCTGGGGAACTAATGAAAAACTGTTTTTT. Encoded protein: CASYPGWGTNEKLFF. This chain joins TRBV27 and TRBJ1-4; D is unclear. V was shortened by 8 bases and J by 1 base, with 14 bases between the two germline ends. Looked up from germline, CDR1 is MNHEY and CDR2 is SMNVEV (reference sequence). The CDR3 has 15 amino acids.